This TCR beta chain was observed in a study of shared clonotypes between healthy human individuals. The V gene lost 5 bases and the J gene lost 3 bases, with 11 bases spanning the gap. Looked up from germline, CDR1 is MNHEY and CDR2 is SVGAGI. This CDR3 comprises 14 residues. This clone was observed once. Using immunoSEQ multiplex PCR, the repertoire was profiled, and TCRdb retains in-frame clones only, with some absent. The sample lists roughly 2,300,000 clones; less than 95% were seen once. The source of this sequence is a man aged 18 to 29 in good health. Some clones in this sample may be carry-over from other donors' samples. The chain uses TRBV6-5 and TRBJ1-5, with D maybe TRBD1 (5 bases). Sequenced material: naive CD4+ T cells from PBMCs. Subset: CD45RA+ positively selected. For the CDR3, the DNA is TGTGCCAGCAGTCGAGACAGCGTCAATCAGCCCCAGCATTTT. This sequence encodes CASSRDSVNQPQHF.